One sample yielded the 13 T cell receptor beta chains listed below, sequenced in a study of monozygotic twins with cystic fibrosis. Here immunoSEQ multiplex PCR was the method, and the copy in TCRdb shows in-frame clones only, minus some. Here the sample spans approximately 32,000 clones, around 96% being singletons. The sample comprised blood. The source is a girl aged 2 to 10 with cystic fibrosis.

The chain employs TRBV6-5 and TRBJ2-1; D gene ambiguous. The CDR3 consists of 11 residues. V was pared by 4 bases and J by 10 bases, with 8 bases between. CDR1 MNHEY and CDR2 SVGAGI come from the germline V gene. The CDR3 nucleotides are TGTGCCAGCAGTTCGACCTGGGAGCAGTTCTTC. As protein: CASSSTWEQFF.

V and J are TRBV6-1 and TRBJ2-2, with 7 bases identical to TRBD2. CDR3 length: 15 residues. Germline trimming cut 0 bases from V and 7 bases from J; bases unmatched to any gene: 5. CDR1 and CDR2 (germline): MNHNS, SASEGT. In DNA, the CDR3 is TGTGCCAGCAGTGAAGCGACGGGAGGTTACGGGGAGCTGTTTTTT. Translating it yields CASSEATGGYGELFF.

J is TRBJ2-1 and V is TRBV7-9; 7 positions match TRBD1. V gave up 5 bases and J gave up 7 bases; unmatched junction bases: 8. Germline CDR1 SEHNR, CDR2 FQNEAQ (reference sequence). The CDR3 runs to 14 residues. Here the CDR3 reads CASSTAGTANEQFF. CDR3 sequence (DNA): TGTGCCAGCAGCACAGCCGGGACAGCTAATGAGCAGTTCTTC.

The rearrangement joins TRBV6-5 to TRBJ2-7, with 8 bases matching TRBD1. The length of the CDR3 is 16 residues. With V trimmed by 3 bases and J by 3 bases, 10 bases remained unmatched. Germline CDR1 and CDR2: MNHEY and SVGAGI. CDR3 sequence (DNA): TGTGCCAGCAGTTATGGGCGACAGGGGAAATACTACGAGCAGTACTTC. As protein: CASSYGRQGKYYEQYF.

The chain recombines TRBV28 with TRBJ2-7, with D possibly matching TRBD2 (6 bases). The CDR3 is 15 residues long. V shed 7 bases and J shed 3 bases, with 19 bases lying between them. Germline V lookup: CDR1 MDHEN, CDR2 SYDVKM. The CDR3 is CASKLGGGDDYEQYF. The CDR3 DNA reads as TGTGCCAGCAAACTGGGCGGCGGGGACGACTACGAGCAGTACTTC.

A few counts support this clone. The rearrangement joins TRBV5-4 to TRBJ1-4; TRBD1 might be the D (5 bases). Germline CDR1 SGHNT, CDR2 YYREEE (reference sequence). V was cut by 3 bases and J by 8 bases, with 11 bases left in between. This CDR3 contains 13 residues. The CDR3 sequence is CASSSAGLEKLFF. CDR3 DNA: TGTGCCAGCAGCTCGGCAGGGCTGGAAAAACTGTTTTTT.

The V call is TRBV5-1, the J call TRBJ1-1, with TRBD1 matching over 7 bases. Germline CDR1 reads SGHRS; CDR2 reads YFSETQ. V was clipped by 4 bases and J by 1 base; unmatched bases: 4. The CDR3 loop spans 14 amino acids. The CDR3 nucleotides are TGCGCCAGCAGCCGGGACAGAGCGAACACTGAAGCTTTCTTT. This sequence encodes CASSRDRANTEAFF.

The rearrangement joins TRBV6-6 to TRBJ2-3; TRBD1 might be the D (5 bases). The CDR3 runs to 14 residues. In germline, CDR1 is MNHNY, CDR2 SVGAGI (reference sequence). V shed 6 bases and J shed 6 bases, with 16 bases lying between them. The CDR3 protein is CASRPPQGTDTQYF. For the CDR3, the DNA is TGTGCCAGCAGACCGCCCCAGGGTACGGATACGCAGTATTTT.

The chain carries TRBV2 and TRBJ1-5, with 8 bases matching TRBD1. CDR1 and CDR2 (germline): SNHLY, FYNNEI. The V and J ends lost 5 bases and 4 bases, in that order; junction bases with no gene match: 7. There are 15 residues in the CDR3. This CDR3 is CASSKGTGDNQPQHF. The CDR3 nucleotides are TGTGCCAGCAGTAAGGGGACAGGCGATAATCAGCCCCAGCATTTT. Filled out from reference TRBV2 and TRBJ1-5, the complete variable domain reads EPEVTQTPSHQVTQMGQEVILRCVPISNHLYFYWYRQILGQKVEFLVSFYNNEISEKSEIFDDQFSVERPDGSNFTLKIRSTKLEDSAMYFCASSKGTGDNQPQHFGDGTRLSIL.

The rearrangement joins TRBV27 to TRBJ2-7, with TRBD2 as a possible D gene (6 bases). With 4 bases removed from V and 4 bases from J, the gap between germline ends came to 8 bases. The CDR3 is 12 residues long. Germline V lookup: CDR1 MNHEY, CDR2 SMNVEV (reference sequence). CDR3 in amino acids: CASSSGLYEQYF. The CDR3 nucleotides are TGTGCCAGCAGTTCGGGACTTTACGAGCAGTACTTC.

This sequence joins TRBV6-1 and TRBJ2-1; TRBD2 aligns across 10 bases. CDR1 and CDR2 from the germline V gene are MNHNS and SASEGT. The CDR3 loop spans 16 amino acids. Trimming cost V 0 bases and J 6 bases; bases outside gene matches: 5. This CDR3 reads CASSEALLAGVNEQFF. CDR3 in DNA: TGTGCCAGCAGTGAAGCGCTTCTAGCGGGAGTCAATGAGCAGTTCTTC.

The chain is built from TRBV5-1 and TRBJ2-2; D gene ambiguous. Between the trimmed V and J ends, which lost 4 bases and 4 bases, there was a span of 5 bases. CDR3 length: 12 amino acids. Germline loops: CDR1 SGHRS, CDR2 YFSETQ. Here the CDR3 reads CASSPRTGELFF. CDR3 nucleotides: TGCGCCAGCAGCCCCCGCACCGGGGAGCTGTTTTTT.

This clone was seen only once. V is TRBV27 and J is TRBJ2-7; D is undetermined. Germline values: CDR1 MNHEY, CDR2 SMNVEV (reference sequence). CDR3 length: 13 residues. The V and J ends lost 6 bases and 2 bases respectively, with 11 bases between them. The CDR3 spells CASSSATAYEQYF. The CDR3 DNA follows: TGTGCCAGCAGCTCGGCAACAGCCTACGAGCAGTACTTC.